The 10 T cell receptor beta chains reported below all come from one sample, sequenced in a study of blood T cell repertoires in COVID-19. The protocol was immunoSEQ multiplex PCR, while the TCRdb copy is restricted to in-frame clones and leaves out a portion. Found here are about 230,000 clones, roughly 80% of them singletons; the top ten hold roughly 7.9%. The sequenced material came from peripheral blood. These TCRs come from a woman over 75 with acute or convalescent COVID-19.

The chain uses TRBV7-9 and TRBJ1-5; D is perhaps TRBD1 (6 bases). This CDR3 comprises 16 residues. V was pared by 5 bases and J by 3 bases, with 17 bases between. Germline CDR1 reads SEHNR; CDR2 reads FQNEAQ (reference sequence). The CDR3 loop reads CASSHSSTGVNQPQHF. CDR3 DNA: TGTGCCAGCAGCCACTCCTCGACAGGCGTCAATCAGCCCCAGCATTTT.

J is TRBJ1-2 and V is TRBV19; possible D gene TRBD1, 5 bases. This CDR3 has 12 amino acids. The germline V gene encodes CDR1 LNHDA and CDR2 SQIVND (reference sequence). Trimming removed 3 bases from V and 5 bases from J, with 7 bases in between. CDR3 amino acids: CASSIAGYGYTF. The CDR3 nucleotides read TGTGCCAGTAGTATCGCAGGGTATGGCTACACCTTC.

CDR3 nucleotide sequence: TGTGCCAGCTCCCGCAGGGCTCAGATACCTAGCACAGATACGCAGTATTTT. Protein sequence: CASSRRAQIPSTDTQYF. This chain links TRBV18 with TRBJ2-3; the D gene is possibly TRBD1 (5 bases). Per germline, CDR1 KGHSH and CDR2 LQKENI. The V gene lost 6 bases and the J gene lost 0 bases, with 19 bases spanning the gap. This CDR3 comprises 17 residues. The entire variable domain, with the rest obtained from reference TRBV18 and TRBJ2-3, is as follows: NAGVMQNPRHLVRRRGQEARLRCSPMKGHSHVYWYRQLPEEGLKFMVYLQKENIIDESGMPKERFSAEFPKEGPSILRIQQVVRGDSAAYFCASSRRAQIPSTDTQYFGPGTRLTVL.

This sequence joins TRBV14 and TRBJ2-7; no clear D. In germline, CDR1 is SGHDN, CDR2 FVKESK. With 4 bases removed from V and 7 bases from J, the gap between germline ends came to 20 bases. This CDR3 is 15 amino acids long. In nucleotides, the CDR3 is TGTGCCAGCAGCCCCCTAAATGCGGCAGTTCGAGAGCAGTACTTC. Its protein product is CASSPLNAAVREQYF.

This sequence joins TRBV29-1 and TRBJ1-5, with TRBD1 matching over 7 bases. V dropped 6 bases and J dropped 0; count of bases not matched to a gene: 2. The CDR3 has 13 residues. Germline loops: CDR1 SQVTM, CDR2 ANQGSEA. CDR3 loop: CSVGDSSNQPQHF. The CDR3 DNA reads TGCAGCGTCGGGGACAGTAGCAATCAGCCCCAGCATTTT.

Concerning this clone: The junction departs from germline at one end; a sequencing error may be responsible. The genes are TRBV6-6 and TRBJ2-7, with 8 bases aligning to TRBD1. In germline, CDR1 is MNHNY, CDR2 SVGAGI (reference sequence). This CDR3 spans 15 amino acids. DNA for the CDR3: TGTGCCAGCACTTACGGGGACAGGCCCAACTACGAGCAGTACTTC. Protein product: CASTYGDRPNYEQYF.

The chain links TRBV7-2 to TRBJ2-1; D possibly corresponds to TRBD1 (5 bases). Germline V gene data show CDR1 as SGHTA and CDR2 as FQGNSA. This CDR3 region has 15 residues. V lost 1 base to trimming and J lost 4 bases, with 11 bases between them. CDR3 coding DNA: TGTGCCAGCAGCTTAGGTGGGGCCCTGTACAATGAGCAGTTCTTC. Protein product: CASSLGGALYNEQFF.

The V call is TRBV11-3, the J call TRBJ1-3; D perhaps matches TRBD1 (5 bases). The CDR3 length is 15 residues. Per germline, CDR1 SGHNT and CDR2 YENEEA. V dropped 0 bases and J dropped 4 bases, with 10 bases sitting between them. CDR3: CASSLDGARGNTIYF. The DNA for the CDR3 is TGTGCCAGCAGCTTAGATGGGGCGCGGGGAAACACCATATATTTT.

This sequence joins TRBV7-8 and TRBJ1-2, with D tentatively TRBD1 (5 bases). The CDR3 spans 14 residues. V was shortened by 0 bases and J by 8 bases, with 13 bases between the two germline ends. Germline CDR1 is SGHVS and CDR2 is FQNEAQ. CDR3 in amino acids: CASSLAGGTGGYTF. Written as DNA, the CDR3 is TGTGCCAGCAGCTTAGCGGGCGGGACGGGCGGCTACACCTTC. Complete variable domain (other parts from reference TRBV7-8 and TRBJ1-2): GAGVSQSPRYKVAKRGQDVALRCDPISGHVSLFWYQQALGQGPEFLTYFQNEAQLDKSGLPSDRFFAERPEGSVSTLKIQRTQQEDSAVYLCASSLAGGTGGYTFGSGTRLTVV.

The genes are TRBV18 and TRBJ1-2; D gene ambiguous. V was cut by 0 bases and J by 8 bases, with 7 bases left in between. Per germline, CDR1 KGHSH and CDR2 LQKENI. The CDR3 runs 12 residues. The CDR3 DNA reads as TGTGCCAGCTCACCACCGGCGGTCGGCTACACCTTC. Residues: CASSPPAVGYTF.